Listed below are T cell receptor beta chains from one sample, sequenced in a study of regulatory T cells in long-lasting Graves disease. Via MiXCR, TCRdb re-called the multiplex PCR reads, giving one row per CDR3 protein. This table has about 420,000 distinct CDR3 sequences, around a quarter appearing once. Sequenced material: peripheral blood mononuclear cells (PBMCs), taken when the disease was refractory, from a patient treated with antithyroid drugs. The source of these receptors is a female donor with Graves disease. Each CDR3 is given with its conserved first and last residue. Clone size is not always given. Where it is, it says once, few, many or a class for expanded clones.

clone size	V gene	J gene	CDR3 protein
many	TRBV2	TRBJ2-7	CASSDGGRADRSYEQYF
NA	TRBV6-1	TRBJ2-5	CASGNGRINQETQYF
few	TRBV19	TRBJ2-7	CASSETGSSYEQYF
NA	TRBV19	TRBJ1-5	CASTHLFGGGGNQPQHF
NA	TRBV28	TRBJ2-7	CASNRGRGGYEQYF
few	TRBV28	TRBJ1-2	CASRSLRESYGYTF
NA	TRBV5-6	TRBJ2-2	CASSLWRTNTGELFF
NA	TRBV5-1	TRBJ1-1	CASSGWRVRDRAFF
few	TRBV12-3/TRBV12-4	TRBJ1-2	CASTNYPSGTGPYGYTF
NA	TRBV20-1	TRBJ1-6	CSASEQFNSPLHF
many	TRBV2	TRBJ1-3	CASIPPATGDTIYF
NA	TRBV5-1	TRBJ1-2	CASSNPTGENYGYTF
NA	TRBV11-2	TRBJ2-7	CASSFTSESFVPYEQYF
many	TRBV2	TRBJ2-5	CASSESATQYF
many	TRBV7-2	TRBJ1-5	CASSLSGGDGPQHF
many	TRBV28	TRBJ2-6	CASSSQPTSSGANVLTF
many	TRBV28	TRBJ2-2	CASSLSSGNTGELFF
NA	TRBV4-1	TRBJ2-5	CASSQDPGRSQETQYF
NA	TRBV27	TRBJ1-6	CASSRDSSSYNSPLHF
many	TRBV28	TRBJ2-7	CASSTLLGLDSSYEQYF
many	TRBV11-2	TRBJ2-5	CASSPYGGETQYF